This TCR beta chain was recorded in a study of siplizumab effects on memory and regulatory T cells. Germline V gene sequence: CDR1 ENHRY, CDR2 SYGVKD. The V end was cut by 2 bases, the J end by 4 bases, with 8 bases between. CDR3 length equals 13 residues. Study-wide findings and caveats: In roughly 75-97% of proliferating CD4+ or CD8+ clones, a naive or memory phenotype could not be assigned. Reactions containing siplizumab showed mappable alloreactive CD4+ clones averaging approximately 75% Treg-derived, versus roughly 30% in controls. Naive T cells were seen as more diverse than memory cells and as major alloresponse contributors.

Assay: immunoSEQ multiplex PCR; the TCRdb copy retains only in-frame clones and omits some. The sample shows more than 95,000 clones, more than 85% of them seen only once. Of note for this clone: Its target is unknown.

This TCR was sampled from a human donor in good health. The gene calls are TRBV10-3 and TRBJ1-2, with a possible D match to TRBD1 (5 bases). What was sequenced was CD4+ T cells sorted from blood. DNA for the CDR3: TGTGCCATCAGTGAGGGGGGTGGCTATGGCTACACCTTC. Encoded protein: CAISEGGGYGYTF.